This T cell receptor beta chain was recovered during a study of shared T cell receptors in the human thymus. The CDR3 contains 15 residues. V was clipped by 2 bases and J by 4 bases, with 13 bases between them. Per the germline V gene, CDR1 is SGHNT and CDR2 is YYREEE (reference sequence). Clones were read by immunoSEQ multiplex PCR, and TCRdb kept only the in-frame ones, dropping some. Of more than 550,000 clones in the sample, 80% to 90% were seen once. These data also featured in a second study, about human thymus T cells. From that study: The study used thymus tissue resected during corrective heart surgery. Thymic repertoires of unrelated individuals were reported in related research to overlap highly.

Sequenced sample: thymocytes. The rearrangement joins TRBV5-4 to TRBJ2-1, with unresolved D. The sequence was collected from a girl under three years old with a congenital heart defect. CDR3 loop: CASSFSSSSYNEQFF. In DNA, the CDR3 is TGTGCCAGCAGCTTTAGTAGTAGCTCGTACAATGAGCAGTTCTTC. The whole variable domain, remainder taken from reference TRBV5-4 and TRBJ2-1, is ETGVTQSPTHLIKTRGQQVTLRCSSQSGHNTVSWYQQALGQGPQFIFQYYREEENGRGNFPPRFSGLQFPNYSSELNVNALELDDSALYLCASSFSSSSYNEQFFGPGTRLTVL.